The 28 T cell receptor beta chains in this list originate from one sample, sequenced in a study of Graves' ophthalmopathy and Graves' hyperthyroidism. RNA transcripts provided the template for amplifying TCR beta CDR3 regions. Second-round multiplex PCR followed a first-round RT-PCR using HTBI primers. TCRdb passed the multiplex PCR reads through MiXCR, listing each CDR3 protein once. The sample includes 300,000 to 450,000 distinct CDR3 sequences, approximately 17% seen only once; the top ten take roughly 2.3%. Sequenced sample: peripheral blood. These receptors were collected from an adult woman with stable Graves' hyperthyroidism.

This clonotype was observed many times. J is TRBJ2-7 and V is TRBV30; D unclear. Germline CDR1 reads GTSNPN; CDR2 reads SVGIG (reference sequence). V was pared by 0 bases and J by 1 base, with 7 bases between. The CDR3 is 13 amino acids. In nucleotides, the CDR3 is TGTGCCTGGAGTGTACGAGTTTCCTACGAGCAGTACTTC. It specifies CAWSVRVSYEQYF.

This clonotype has a count of ten or more. V and J are TRBV27 and TRBJ1-5; the D gene is possibly TRBD1 (6 bases). CDR3 length equals 15 residues. Trimming removed 10 bases at V and 6 bases at J, with 22 bases between. Germline V CDR1 and CDR2: MNHEY, SMNVEV (reference sequence). This CDR3 is CANQSGGRVGQPQHF. CDR3 nucleotides: TGTGCCAATCAGAGCGGGGGGCGAGTGGGTCAGCCCCAGCATTTT.

This clonotype was recorded many times. The genes are TRBV28 and TRBJ1-5; D ambiguous. The CDR3 runs 15 residues. Germline CDR1 reads MDHEN; CDR2 reads SYDVKM. Trimming removed 5 bases from V and 5 bases from J, with 16 bases in between. The CDR3 is CASSTQTYDYQPQHF. The CDR3 coding sequence is TGTGCCAGCAGTACCCAGACTTACGATTATCAGCCCCAGCATTTT.

The chain combines TRBV11-2 with TRBJ2-5, with TRBD2 identical over 8 bases. The CDR3 is 16 residues long. The germline V gene encodes CDR1 SGHAT and CDR2 FQNNGV. V trimming: 7 bases; J trimming: 3 bases; junction bases outside the gene matches: 13. CDR3 amino acids: CASIKTTGTRKETQYF. The DNA of the CDR3 is TGTGCCAGCATCAAGACAACCGGGACTAGGAAAGAGACCCAGTACTTC.

This clonotype occurred many times. This chain connects TRBV4-3 to TRBJ2-7; 10 nucleotides align to TRBD2. The CDR3 loop spans 18 amino acids. The germline gives CDR1 LGHNA, CDR2 YSLEER. V trimming: 0 bases; J trimming: 0 bases; junction bases outside the gene matches: 8. The DNA for the CDR3 is TGCGCCAGCAGCCAAGATAAGGGACTAGCGACGAGCTCCTACGAGCAGTACTTC. Translation: CASSQDKGLATSSYEQYF.

This clonotype was counted ten times or more. The chain employs TRBV29-1 and TRBJ2-7, with 9 bases aligning to TRBD2. The trim removed 3 bases at V and 2 bases at J, leaving 5 bases unmatched. Germline V CDR1 and CDR2: SQVTM, ANQGSEA. CDR3 size: 14 residues. CDR3 DNA sequence: TGCAGCGTTGATCGTAGCGGGAGCCCCTACGAGCAGTACTTC. This encodes CSVDRSGSPYEQYF.

As concerns this clonotype: This could be a read error, since a much larger clone is one nucleotide away. This chain uses TRBV25-1 with TRBJ2-6; possibly TRBD1 for D (5 bases). The CDR3 consists of 14 residues. CDR1 and CDR2 from the germline V gene are MGHDK and SYGVNS. The CDR3 sequence is CASTPTREDNVLSF. CDR3 DNA: TGTGCCAGCACCCCAACCAGGGAAGACAACGTCCTGAGTTTC.

This clonotype appeared many times. The genes are TRBV4-1 and TRBJ2-7; TRBD2 is a possible D gene (6 bases). The length of the CDR3 is 14 residues. Trimming took off 1 base at V and 7 bases at J, with 14 bases between the two ends. The germline V gene has CDR1 MGHRA and CDR2 YSYEKL. DNA for the CDR3: TGCGCCAGCAGCCAAGGTACGATGAGCGGGGAGCAGTACTTC. This codes for CASSQGTMSGEQYF.

This clonotype was picked up many times. V is TRBV13 and J is TRBJ1-2, with 7 nucleotides matching TRBD1. Germline values: CDR1 PRHDT, CDR2 FYEKMQ (reference sequence). With V trimmed by 1 base and J by 4 bases, 12 bases remained unmatched. This CDR3 comprises 17 residues. CDR3 DNA: TGTGCCAGCAGCTTAGAGGATAGAGGACAGGTGGGCTATGGCTACACCTTC. Translated, it gives CASSLEDRGQVGYGYTF. The whole variable domain, filled in from reference TRBV13 and TRBJ1-2, reads AAGVIQSPRHLIKEKRETATLKCYPIPRHDTVYWYQQGPGQDPQFLISFYEKMQSDKGSIPDRFSAQQFSDYHSELNMSSLELGDSALYFCASSLEDRGQVGYGYTFGSGTRLTVV.

This clonotype showed up many times. V is TRBV20-1 and J is TRBJ2-7, with D maybe TRBD1 (5 bases). The CDR3 sequence is 14 residues long. The ends were cut back, 3 bases at V and 1 base at J, with 13 bases in the middle. Germline lookup yields CDR1 DFQATT and CDR2 SNEGSKA (reference sequence). CDR3 DNA: TGCAGTGCTAGCTCAGGGCTACCTTCCTACGAGCAGTACTTC. The encoded protein is CSASSGLPSYEQYF.

The rearrangement links TRBV2 to TRBJ2-2; possible D gene TRBD2, 7 bases. Germline CDR1 SNHLY, CDR2 FYNNEI. The germline V and J ends were trimmed by 7 bases and 3 bases, with 18 bases remaining between them. CDR3 length: 16 amino acids. The CDR3 loop reads CASTSSGGRDTGELFF. The CDR3, as DNA: TGTGCCAGCACCTCATCGGGGGGCAGGGACACCGGGGAGCTGTTTTTT.

This clonotype was seen at least ten times. The V gene is TRBV12-5, the J gene TRBJ2-5; a weak D match, TRBD1 (5 bases). Trimming removed 3 bases from V and 2 bases from J, with 13 bases in between. In germline, CDR1 is LGHNT, CDR2 FRNRAP. There are 15 residues in the CDR3. As DNA, the CDR3 is TGTGCTAGTGGTTTTGAATTGGCAGGGCAAGAGACCCAGTACTTC. Encoded protein: CASGFELAGQETQYF.

The sample holds many counts of this clonotype. The chain joins TRBV18 to TRBJ2-5; a possible D gene is TRBD1 (6 bases). Trimming removed 1 base from V and 7 bases from J, with 13 bases in between. This CDR3 is 14 amino acids long. The germline V gene has CDR1 KGHSH and CDR2 LQKENI. The CDR3, as DNA: TGTGCCAGCTCACCACGGTCAGGGGAAGGGACCCAGTACTTC. This codes for CASSPRSGEGTQYF.

This clonotype was counted many times. The rearrangement links TRBV12-3 or TRBV12-4 to TRBJ1-6, with D unresolved. The CDR3 has 14 residues. Trimming shortened V by 5 bases and J by 7 bases, and 12 bases separated the two germline ends. In DNA form, the CDR3 reads TGTGCCAGCAGTATCTCCATGCGGAATTCACCCCTCCACTTT. Residues: CASSISMRNSPLHF.

This clonotype was observed at least ten times. V and J are TRBV5-1 and TRBJ1-2; 9 bases are a match to TRBD1. The V and J ends lost 4 bases and 4 bases, in that order; junction bases with no gene match: 11. From germline, CDR1 is SGHRS and CDR2 YFSETQ. The CDR3 consists of 16 residues. The CDR3 coding sequence is TGCGCCAGCAGCGAGGGAAATGGACAGGGGAGCTATGGCTACACCTTC. This sequence encodes CASSEGNGQGSYGYTF. The complete variable domain, with remaining parts taken from reference TRBV5-1 and TRBJ1-2, reads KAGVTQTPRYLIKTRGQQVTLSCSPISGHRSVSWYQQTPGQGLQFLFEYFSETQRNKGNFPGRFSGRQFSNSRSEMNVSTLELGDSALYLCASSEGNGQGSYGYTFGSGTRLTVV.

This clonotype was recorded many times. V gene TRBV2 combines with J gene TRBJ2-2; 7 positions agree with TRBD2. This CDR3 is built from 16 residues. Looked up from germline, CDR1 is SNHLY and CDR2 is FYNNEI. V lost 3 bases and J lost 0; bases outside the gene matches: 4. The CDR3 DNA is TGTGCCAGCAGTGACGGGGGGTACCCGAACACCGGGGAGCTGTTTTTT. This gives the protein CASSDGGYPNTGELFF. Filled out from reference TRBV2 and TRBJ2-2, the complete variable domain reads EPEVTQTPSHQVTQMGQEVILRCVPISNHLYFYWYRQILGQKVEFLVSFYNNEISEKSEIFDDQFSVERPDGSNFTLKIRSTKLEDSAMYFCASSDGGYPNTGELFFGEGSRLTVL.

This clonotype has at least ten counts. This CDR3 reads CASTGSWSGELFF. The CDR3 DNA reads TGTGCCAGCACAGGAAGCTGGTCCGGGGAGCTGTTTTTT. The chain has TRBV28 and TRBJ2-2; D uncertain. Deletions cut 7 bases from V and 6 bases from J, with 12 bases between. The CDR3 totals 13 residues. From germline, CDR1 is MDHEN and CDR2 SYDVKM.

This clonotype was recorded many times. V and J are TRBV20-1 and TRBJ2-7, with TRBD1 matching 10 bases. Germline V CDR1 and CDR2: DFQATT, SNEGSKA (reference sequence). The V and J ends lost 4 bases and 5 bases, in that order; junction bases with no gene match: 8. This CDR3 region has 14 residues. CDR3 sequence reads: CSAMPGTGEDEQYF. The CDR3 coding sequence is TGCAGTGCTATGCCCGGGACAGGGGAGGACGAGCAGTACTTC.

This clonotype was counted a few times. Mismatch with germline at one junction end may stem from a read error. The chain recombines TRBV6-2 or TRBV6-3 with TRBJ2-4; TRBD2 agrees at 8 bases. CDR3 length equals 19 residues. Germline loops: CDR1 MNHEY, CDR2 SVGEGT. For the CDR3, the DNA is TGTGCCAGCAGTTACTCAGGGGCCCCCACGGGACTAGATAGTGACATTAAGTACTTC. It yields the protein CASSYSGAPTGLDSDIKYF.

This clonotype showed up many times. This chain uses TRBV12-3 or TRBV12-4 with TRBJ1-2, with 7 bases matching TRBD1. Trimming cost V 6 bases and J 7 bases; bases outside gene matches: 5. There are 12 residues in the CDR3. The CDR3 DNA reads TGTGCCAGCAGGCAGGGGGGGTGTGGCTACACCTTC. It encodes CASRQGGCGYTF.

The V and J genes are TRBV18 and TRBJ1-5, with D unclear. The CDR3 runs 16 residues. From germline, CDR1 is KGHSH and CDR2 LQKENI. Deletions cut 4 bases from V and 0 bases from J, with 13 bases between. The CDR3 sequence: CASSQGQILSNQPQHF. Written as DNA, the CDR3 is TGTGCCAGCTCACAGGGCCAGATACTTAGCAATCAGCCCCAGCATTTT. Supplemented by reference TRBV18 and TRBJ1-5, the full variable domain reads NAGVMQNPRHLVRRRGQEARLRCSPMKGHSHVYWYRQLPEEGLKFMVYLQKENIIDESGMPKERFSAEFPKEGPSILRIQQVVRGDSAAYFCASSQGQILSNQPQHFGDGTRLSIL.

This clonotype was seen at least ten times. This chain uses TRBV6-6 with TRBJ1-2, with 9 bases identical to TRBD1. V trimming: 4 bases; J trimming: 7 bases; junction bases outside the gene matches: 10. Germline assignment: CDR1 MNHNY and CDR2 SVGAGI (reference sequence). The CDR3 is made up of 15 amino acids. The DNA of the CDR3 is TGTGCCAGCAGTTCAGAACGGACAGGGGCTCGTGGCTACACCTTC. Protein: CASSSERTGARGYTF.

This clonotype occurred a few times. V is TRBV28 and J is TRBJ2-7; D might be TRBD1 or TRBD2, each matching 5 bases. V lost 3 bases and J 4 bases, leaving 19 bases between the germline ends. Germline-derived CDR1 and CDR2 are MDHEN and SYDVKM. The length of the CDR3 is 16 residues. The CDR3 protein is CASSLFGAQGPYEQYF. The CDR3 DNA follows: TGTGCCAGCAGTTTGTTCGGGGCCCAGGGACCATACGAGCAGTACTTC.

This clonotype showed up many times. The V call is TRBV7-2, the J call TRBJ2-7, with 9 bases lining up with TRBD2. Germline values: CDR1 SGHTA, CDR2 FQGNSA. The V and J ends lost 3 bases and 3 bases, in that order; junction bases with no gene match: 6. CDR3 length: 15 amino acids. The CDR3 loop reads CASSFDAGGFYEQYF. The CDR3 region has the DNA TGTGCCAGCAGCTTTGACGCGGGAGGGTTCTACGAGCAGTACTTC. The complete variable domain, with remaining parts taken from reference TRBV7-2 and TRBJ2-7, reads GAGVSQSPSNKVTEKGKDVELRCDPISGHTALYWYRQSLGQGLEFLIYFQGNSAPDKSGLPSDRFSAERTGGSVSTLTIQRTQQEDSAVYLCASSFDAGGFYEQYFGPGTRLTVT.

This clonotype was seen a handful of times. The CDR3 sequence is CASGPAPSRLVGTEAFF. In DNA, the CDR3 is TGTGCTAGTGGTCCCGCCCCGAGTAGACTTGTGGGAACTGAAGCTTTCTTT. The V gene is TRBV12-5, the J gene TRBJ1-1; D gene unclear. This CDR3 is 17 amino acids long. The V and J ends lost 5 bases and 5 bases respectively, with 24 bases between them. Germline values: CDR1 LGHNT, CDR2 FRNRAP.

The genes are TRBV5-1 and TRBJ1-1; tentative D call: TRBD1 (6 bases). CDR1 and CDR2 (germline): SGHRS, YFSETQ. The V end lost 0 bases, the J end lost 1 base, and 16 bases lay between the germline ends. The CDR3 is made up of 17 amino acids. The DNA of the CDR3 is TGCGCCAGCAGCTTGGTGTTTTTAGGACAGCAGAACACTGAAGCTTTCTTT. Translating it yields CASSLVFLGQQNTEAFF.

In this sample, this clonotype turned up many times. J is TRBJ1-1 and V is TRBV20-1, with D perhaps matching TRBD1 (6 bases). Trimming removed 2 bases from V and 1 base from J, with 11 bases in between. CDR3 length: 14 residues. The germline V gene has CDR1 DFQATT and CDR2 SNEGSKA (reference sequence). The CDR3 DNA reads TGCAGTGCTAGACCAGGGGCCGGGAACACTGAAGCTTTCTTT. Translating it yields CSARPGAGNTEAFF.

This clonotype came up many times. This chain links TRBV20-1 with TRBJ2-7; 8 positions agree with TRBD1. Germline lookup yields CDR1 DFQATT and CDR2 SNEGSKA (reference sequence). The CDR3 spans 15 residues. The V and J ends lost 3 bases and 2 bases, in that order; junction bases with no gene match: 9. CDR3: CSASETGGRTYEQYF. The CDR3 coding sequence is TGCAGTGCTAGCGAAACAGGGGGAAGGACCTACGAGCAGTACTTC.